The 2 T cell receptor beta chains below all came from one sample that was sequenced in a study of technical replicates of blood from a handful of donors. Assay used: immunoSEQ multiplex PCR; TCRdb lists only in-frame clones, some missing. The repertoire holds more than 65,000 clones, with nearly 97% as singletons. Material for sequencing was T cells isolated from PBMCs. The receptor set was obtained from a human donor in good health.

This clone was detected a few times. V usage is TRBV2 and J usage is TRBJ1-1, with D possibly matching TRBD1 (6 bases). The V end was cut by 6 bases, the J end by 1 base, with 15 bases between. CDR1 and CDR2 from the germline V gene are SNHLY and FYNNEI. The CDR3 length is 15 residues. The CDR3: CASSAGTPTNTEAFF. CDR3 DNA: TGTGCCAGCAGCGCCGGGACACCTACGAACACTGAAGCTTTCTTT.

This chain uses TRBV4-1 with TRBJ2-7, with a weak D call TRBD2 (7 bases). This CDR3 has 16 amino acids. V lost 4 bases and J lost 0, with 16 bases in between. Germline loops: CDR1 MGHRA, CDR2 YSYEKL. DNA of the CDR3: TGCGCCAGCAGCCGGGAGGAGGGGGGGTTCTCCTACGAGCAGTACTTC. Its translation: CASSREEGGFSYEQYF.